The 27 T cell receptor beta chains below all came from one sample that was sequenced in a study of T cell responses to AZD1222 COVID-19 vaccine (dated by TCRdb to the early 2020s). The library was made by the immunoSEQ multiplex PCR assay. The clones in this table, taken by TCRdb from immuneACCESS, are in-frame only. Not every clone is retained; where verified, under half of the shortfall comes from an unresolved V gene, and the cause of the rest is unknown. In this sample the table shows around 150,000 clones, roughly 94% of which occur a single time. Approximately 0.6% of the sample belongs to the ten largest clones. The sample's time point label, in plain terms: baseline before first vaccination. Material: peripheral blood, obtained on day 0 of AZD1222 vaccination. Receptor source: an adult in good health.

This sequence joins TRBV18 and TRBJ2-3; no firm D call. The germline gives CDR1 KGHSH, CDR2 LQKENI. Trimming pared 3 bases from V and 4 bases from J, leaving 8 bases between. CDR3 length: 13 amino acids. In DNA, the CDR3 is TGTGCCAGCTCACCTAAATCATCAGATACGCAGTATTTT. Encoded protein: CASSPKSSDTQYF.

The chain is built from TRBV5-1 and TRBJ2-2; D may correspond to TRBD1 or TRBD2 (5 bases each). Germline V lookup: CDR1 SGHRS, CDR2 YFSETQ. The CDR3 is 14 residues long. With 4 bases removed from V and 1 base from J, the gap between germline ends came to 8 bases. CDR3 DNA sequence: TGCGCCAGCAGCCCGGGACGGAACACCGGGGAGCTGTTTTTT. Its protein product is CASSPGRNTGELFF.

Here the CDR3 DNA reads TGCGCCAGCAGCCTTGGAGGAGTGAAGAACACTGAAGCTTTCTTT. It is translated as CASSLGGVKNTEAFF. The chain uses TRBV4-1 and TRBJ1-1; D gene ambiguous. CDR3 size: 15 residues. The germline gives CDR1 MGHRA, CDR2 YSYEKL. The germline V and J ends were trimmed by 4 bases and 1 base, with 13 bases remaining between them.

The rearrangement uses TRBV18 and TRBJ1-2; 10 nucleotides match TRBD1. Germline CDR1 reads KGHSH; CDR2 reads LQKENI. V gave up 4 bases and J gave up 6 bases; unmatched junction bases: 8. CDR3 length: 15 residues. The CDR3 region has the DNA TGTGCCAGCTCACTTCGGGACAGGGGAACCCATGGCTACACCTTC. It yields the protein CASSLRDRGTHGYTF.

The chain carries TRBV5-5 and TRBJ1-2, with a weak D call TRBD1 (6 bases). V was shortened by 4 bases and J by 8 bases, with 12 bases between the two germline ends. Germline V gene lookup returns CDR1 SGHKS and CDR2 YYEKEE (reference sequence). This CDR3 has 12 residues. Here the CDR3 DNA reads TGTGCCAGCAGCCAGGGGAGTGGGGGCTACACCTTC. Protein product: CASSQGSGGYTF.

The rearrangement uses TRBV6-4 and TRBJ1-5; a weak D match, TRBD1 (6 bases). This CDR3 has 12 amino acids. The V gene's germline CDR1 is MRHNA and CDR2 SNTAGT. Trimming cost V 9 bases and J 7 bases, with 13 bases left between them. CDR3 protein: CARQGRNQPQHF. CDR3 coding DNA: TGTGCCAGACAGGGACGGAACCAGCCCCAGCATTTT.

The CDR3 here is CASSSIQDNQPQHF. In DNA, the CDR3 is TGTGCCAGCAGCAGTATCCAGGACAATCAGCCCCAGCATTTT. The J gene is TRBJ1-5, the V gene TRBV6-5; no reliable D call. The CDR3 loop spans 14 amino acids. The germline V gene has CDR1 MNHEY and CDR2 SVGAGI. Trimming shortened V by 6 bases and J by 3 bases, and 12 bases separated the two germline ends.

The V call is TRBV28, the J call TRBJ2-7; D gene ambiguous. This CDR3 comprises 16 residues. Trimming stripped 4 bases from V and 1 base from J, with 17 bases between. Germline V lookup: CDR1 MDHEN, CDR2 SYDVKM. CDR3 nucleotides: TGTGCCAGCAGTTCCTGGGCCGGGTTAGGTTCCTACGAGCAGTACTTC. Amino acids: CASSSWAGLGSYEQYF.

To note about this clone: Other DNA sequences from this sample encode an identical CDR3 as well. The chain recombines TRBV5-1 with TRBJ1-1; unclear D gene. This CDR3 comprises 13 residues. The germline gives CDR1 SGHRS, CDR2 YFSETQ. Between the trimmed V and J ends, which lost 3 bases and 1 base, there was a span of 7 bases. The CDR3 DNA is TGCGCCAGCAGCTACGACACGAACACTGAAGCTTTCTTT. Protein product: CASSYDTNTEAFF.

This clone showed up just once. The rearrangement uses TRBV18 and TRBJ1-1, with D unclear. Looked up from germline, CDR1 is KGHSH and CDR2 is LQKENI. The CDR3 runs to 15 residues. Trimming shortened V by 3 bases and J by 1 base, and 12 bases separated the two germline ends. CDR3 nucleotide sequence: TGTGCCAGCTCACCCCCCGCCGGGAGGAACACTGAAGCTTTCTTT. It codes for CASSPPAGRNTEAFF.

V and J are TRBV6-5 and TRBJ1-5; 10 bases align to TRBD1. The CDR3 covers 15 residues. The germline CDR1 and CDR2 sequences are MNHEY and SVGAGI. J lost 4 bases, V lost 6 bases, and 6 bases had no gene match. CDR3 DNA sequence: TGTGCCAGCAGCTCGGGACAGGGGAGGAATCAGCCCCAGCATTTT. This codes for CASSSGQGRNQPQHF.

This clone appeared once. The V gene is TRBV6-5, the J gene TRBJ2-7, with a possible D match to TRBD2 (6 bases). Germline V gene data show CDR1 as MNHEY and CDR2 as SVGAGI. CDR3 length equals 11 residues. Trimming cost V 5 bases and J 4 bases, with 6 bases left between them. CDR3 bases: TGTGCCAGCAGTCGGGAGTACGAGCAGTACTTC. It codes for CASSREYEQYF.

The chain recombines TRBV27 with TRBJ2-7, with 7 positions matching TRBD1. Losses at the gene ends were 3 bases for V and 3 bases for J; bases not matched to a gene: 8. The CDR3 is 15 residues long. Germline assignment: CDR1 MNHEY and CDR2 SMNVEV (reference sequence). CDR3 amino acids: CASSFRDRIYYEQYF. CDR3 sequence (DNA): TGTGCCAGCAGTTTCCGGGACAGAATCTACTACGAGCAGTACTTC.

V and J are TRBV9 and TRBJ2-1; TRBD1 agrees at 7 bases. Looked up from germline, CDR1 is SGDLS and CDR2 is YYNGEE. J was trimmed by 2 bases and V by 6 bases; bases with no gene match: 8. The CDR3 has 15 amino acids. The CDR3 DNA sequence: TGTGCCAGCACAACTACAGGGGTCCCCTACAATGAGCAGTTCTTC. Amino acids: CASTTTGVPYNEQFF.

The V call is TRBV7-8, the J call TRBJ2-1; D may be TRBD2 (6 bases). There are 15 residues in the CDR3. V gave up 3 bases and J gave up 5 bases, with 14 bases separating them. Germline V gives CDR1 SGHVS, CDR2 FQNEAQ. The CDR3 sequence is CASSFRRAQDNEQFF. CDR3 coding DNA: TGTGCCAGCAGCTTTCGGAGGGCCCAAGACAATGAGCAGTTCTTC.

This chain connects TRBV3-1 (or the pseudogene TRBV3-2) to TRBJ1-6; 8 nucleotides agree with TRBD1. This CDR3 comprises 18 residues. CDR1 is LGHDT, CDR2 YNNKEL, per germline (reference sequence). V gave up 2 bases and J gave up 7 bases; unmatched junction bases: 13. The CDR3 loop is CASSQKDQGAALNSPLHF. In DNA form, the CDR3 reads TGTGCCAGCAGCCAAAAAGATCAGGGGGCCGCGTTGAATTCACCCCTCCACTTT.

This sequence joins TRBV9 and TRBJ2-1, with TRBD2 matching over 7 bases. Per the germline V gene, CDR1 is SGDLS and CDR2 is YYNGEE. With V trimmed by 0 bases and J by 6 bases, 9 bases remained unmatched. The CDR3 length is 16 residues. The CDR3, as DNA: TGTGCCAGCAGCGTAGATGAGGGAGGGCCTGGCAATGAGCAGTTCTTC. Encoded protein: CASSVDEGGPGNEQFF.

The chain joins TRBV6-4 to TRBJ2-2; D is perhaps TRBD2 (5 bases). V lost 0 bases to trimming and J lost 6 bases, with 8 bases between them. Per germline, CDR1 MRHNA and CDR2 SNTAGT. The CDR3 is made up of 14 amino acids. The CDR3 region has the DNA TGTGCCAGCAGTGACTCTAGCGTCTCCGGGGAGCTGTTTTTT. Translation: CASSDSSVSGELFF.

The rearrangement links TRBV30 to TRBJ2-3; D is unclear. CDR3 length: 11 amino acids. From germline, CDR1 is GTSNPN and CDR2 SVGIG (reference sequence). The V gene lost 3 bases and the J gene lost 14 bases, with 15 bases spanning the gap. DNA of the CDR3: TGTGCCTGGAGCGCCGGGCCAACACGGTATTTT. Translated: CAWSAGPTRYF.

This clone occurred once. The rearrangement uses TRBV10-2 and TRBJ2-1, with D unresolved. The CDR3 consists of 13 residues. Deletions cut 3 bases from V and 9 bases from J, with 12 bases between. CDR1 is WSHSY, CDR2 SAAADI, per germline. CDR3 in DNA: TGCGCCAGCAGTGACCCCGGACGGTTTGAGCAGTTCTTC. Amino acids: CASSDPGRFEQFF.

The chain employs TRBV28 and TRBJ2-7, with a possible D match to TRBD2 (5 bases). Trimming took off 2 bases at V and 7 bases at J, with 15 bases between the two ends. Germline-derived CDR1 and CDR2 are MDHEN and SYDVKM. The length of the CDR3 is 14 residues. CDR3 nucleotide sequence: TGTGCCAGCAGTTTAGGACCGGCTCCGGGAGAGCAGTACTTC. Translating gives CASSLGPAPGEQYF.

The J gene is TRBJ2-1, the V gene TRBV11-2; D gene ambiguous. CDR3 length: 13 residues. Trimming pared 3 bases from V and 9 bases from J, leaving 12 bases between. Germline CDR1 reads SGHAT; CDR2 reads FQNNGV. The CDR3, as DNA: TGTGCCAGCAGCTTTGTTGGCCCGGGTGAGCAGTTCTTC. Translating gives CASSFVGPGEQFF.

This clone was recorded only once. The genes are TRBV3-1 (or the pseudogene TRBV3-2) and TRBJ2-1; D possibly uses TRBD1 or TRBD2 (5 bases each). The V end was cut by 5 bases, the J end by 0 bases, with 17 bases between. This CDR3 spans 17 amino acids. Germline CDR1 reads LGHDT; CDR2 reads YNNKEL (reference sequence). The DNA for the CDR3 is TGTGCCAGCAGCGGTTTCGGGGACCGGAGCTCCTACAATGAGCAGTTCTTC. The encoded protein is CASSGFGDRSSYNEQFF.

V gene TRBV2 combines with J gene TRBJ1-6, with D unclear. V lost 7 bases to trimming and J lost 7 bases, with 11 bases between them. Germline CDR1 and CDR2: SNHLY and FYNNEI. The CDR3 sequence is 13 residues long. The CDR3 here is CASTRLKNSPLHF. CDR3 in DNA: TGTGCCAGCACCCGACTGAAGAATTCACCCCTCCACTTT.

This rearrangement joins TRBV29-1 to TRBJ2-2; D gene unclear. The germline V gene has CDR1 SQVTM and CDR2 ANQGSEA. Between the trimmed V and J ends, which lost 7 bases and 1 base, there was a span of 10 bases. This CDR3 contains 13 residues. The CDR3 here is CSDLQKNTGELFF. The CDR3 DNA reads TGCAGCGATTTACAGAAGAACACCGGGGAGCTGTTTTTT.

The CDR3 nucleotides read TGTGCCAGCAGTTTAGGTAGGTCAGCTGGCAATCAGCCCCAGCATTTT. The encoded protein is CASSLGRSAGNQPQHF. The chain joins TRBV28 to TRBJ1-5; D not certain. Between the trimmed V and J ends, which lost 2 bases and 2 bases, there was a span of 13 bases. This CDR3 comprises 16 residues. Germline V gene data show CDR1 as MDHEN and CDR2 as SYDVKM.

V gene TRBV12-3 or TRBV12-4 combines with J gene TRBJ2-1, with 7 bases aligning to TRBD2. The CDR3 has 12 residues. J lost 10 bases, V lost 7 bases, and 7 bases had no gene match. As DNA, the CDR3 is TGTGCCAGCACAGCGGGACGGGGGGAGCAGTTCTTC. This gives the protein CASTAGRGEQFF.